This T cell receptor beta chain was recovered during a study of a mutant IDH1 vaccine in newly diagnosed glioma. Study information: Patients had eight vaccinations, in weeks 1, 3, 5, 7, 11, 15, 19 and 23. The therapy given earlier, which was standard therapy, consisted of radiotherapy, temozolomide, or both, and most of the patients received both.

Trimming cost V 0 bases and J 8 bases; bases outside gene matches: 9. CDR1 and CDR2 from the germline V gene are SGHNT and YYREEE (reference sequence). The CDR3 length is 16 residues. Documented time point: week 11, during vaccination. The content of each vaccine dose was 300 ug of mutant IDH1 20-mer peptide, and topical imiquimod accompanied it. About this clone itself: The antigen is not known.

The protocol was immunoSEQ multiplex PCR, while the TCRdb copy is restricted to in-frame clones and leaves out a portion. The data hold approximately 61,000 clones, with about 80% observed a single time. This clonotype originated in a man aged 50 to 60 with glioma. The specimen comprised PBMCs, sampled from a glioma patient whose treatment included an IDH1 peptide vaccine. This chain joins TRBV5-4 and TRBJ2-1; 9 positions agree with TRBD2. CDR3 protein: CASSLGVAGAGYEQFF. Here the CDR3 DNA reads TGTGCCAGCAGCTTGGGAGTAGCGGGAGCCGGATATGAGCAGTTCTTC. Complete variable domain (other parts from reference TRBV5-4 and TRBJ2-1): ETGVTQSPTHLIKTRGQQVTLRCSSQSGHNTVSWYQQALGQGPQFIFQYYREEENGRGNFPPRFSGLQFPNYSSELNVNALELDDSALYLCASSLGVAGAGYEQFFGPGTRLTVL.